The 24 T cell receptor beta chains below were found in one sample sequenced in a study of cytomegalovirus exposure and HLA in healthy donors. This PCR relied on a set of 60 Vbeta primers and 13 Jbeta primers. Only in-frame clones appear in the TCRdb table, and some are missing; sequencing was by immunoSEQ multiplex PCR. The sample has about 170,000 clones, about 80% seen once. What was sequenced was PBMCs. These receptors were obtained from a man aged 18 to 29 in good health and CMV-seronegative.

The J gene is TRBJ2-2, the V gene TRBV27; D is possibly TRBD2 (5 bases). This CDR3 is 14 amino acids long. Germline V gene data show CDR1 as MNHEY and CDR2 as SMNVEV (reference sequence). V was cut by 7 bases and J by 1 base, with 10 bases left in between. CDR3 DNA: TGTGCCAGCACATGGAGCGGGAACACCGGGGAGCTGTTTTTT. Its protein is CASTWSGNTGELFF.

The chain carries TRBV2 and TRBJ2-1; the D gene is possibly TRBD1 (7 bases). The CDR3 runs 13 residues. Germline CDR1 and CDR2: SNHLY and FYNNEI. V was shortened by 6 bases and J by 9 bases, with 15 bases between the two germline ends. CDR3 sequence reads: CASSRGTGSEQFF. The CDR3, as DNA: TGTGCCAGCAGCAGGGGGACTGGGAGTGAGCAGTTCTTC.

This chain connects TRBV25-1 to TRBJ2-4, with 10 positions matching TRBD1. The V gene's germline CDR1 is MGHDK and CDR2 SYGVNS. Germline trimming cut 8 bases from V and 2 bases from J; bases unmatched to any gene: 9. CDR3 length equals 16 residues. The DNA of the CDR3 is TGTGCCAGCCAACCGGACAGGGGGGTGTCCAAAAACATTCAGTACTTC. This encodes CASQPDRGVSKNIQYF.

This clone was observed a few times. V is TRBV7-9 and J is TRBJ1-4, with D perhaps matching TRBD1 (6 bases). The CDR3 consists of 12 residues. Germline CDR1 and CDR2: SEHNR and FQNEAQ (reference sequence). V was pared by 4 bases and J by 8 bases, with 8 bases between. Here the CDR3 reads CASSSQGEKLFF. In DNA form, the CDR3 reads TGTGCCAGCAGCTCCCAGGGGGAAAAACTGTTTTTT.

The chain couples TRBV7-9 to TRBJ2-7; D is perhaps TRBD1 (6 bases). The CDR3 runs 15 residues. Trimming shortened V by 4 bases and J by 0 bases, and 13 bases separated the two germline ends. Germline V lookup: CDR1 SEHNR, CDR2 FQNEAQ (reference sequence). The CDR3 DNA reads TGTGCCAGCAGCTGGGGGCACCCGAGCTCCTACGAGCAGTACTTC. Protein sequence: CASSWGHPSSYEQYF.

The CDR3 region is CASQPTGPGYTEAFF. CDR3 nucleotide sequence: TGCGCCAGCCAGCCCACCGGTCCAGGTTACACTGAAGCTTTCTTT. The chain recombines TRBV5-1 with TRBJ1-1; D gene unclear. The length of the CDR3 is 15 residues. Looked up from germline, CDR1 is SGHRS and CDR2 is YFSETQ. Deletions cut 7 bases from V and 3 bases from J, with 19 bases between.

The chain couples TRBV28 to TRBJ1-2, with 7 bases that match TRBD1. The CDR3 sequence is 13 residues long. Germline-derived CDR1 and CDR2 are MDHEN and SYDVKM. The V gene end was trimmed by 4 bases and the J gene end by 6 bases; junction bases not matched to a gene: 5. The CDR3 nucleotides are TGTGCCAGCAGTTATCGACAGGGACATGGCTACACCTTC. As protein: CASSYRQGHGYTF.

The chain couples TRBV5-5 to TRBJ2-7; tentative D call: TRBD1 (5 bases). Trimming removed 2 bases from V and 2 bases from J, with 11 bases in between. The germline CDR1 and CDR2 sequences are SGHKS and YYEKEE (reference sequence). This CDR3 is 14 amino acids long. CDR3 nucleotide sequence: TGTGCCAGCAGCTTAGGGGATGGCCCCTACGAGCAGTACTTC. This translates into CASSLGDGPYEQYF.

The rearrangement links TRBV29-1 to TRBJ2-1, with a tentative D call TRBD2 (5 bases). The CDR3 totals 14 residues. In germline, CDR1 is SQVTM, CDR2 ANQGSEA. Trimming left V 4 bases short and J 0 bases short, with 10 bases between. This CDR3 reads CSVGAGDSYNEQFF. Here the CDR3 DNA reads TGCAGCGTTGGGGCGGGTGACTCCTACAATGAGCAGTTCTTC.

The chain uses TRBV18 and TRBJ2-3, with 7 bases matching TRBD1. The CDR3 contains 18 residues. V lost 4 bases, J lost 0 bases, and 13 bases stayed unmatched. In germline, CDR1 is KGHSH, CDR2 LQKENI. This CDR3 reads CASSRLGTATSSTDTQYF. The CDR3 nucleotides read TGTGCCAGCTCACGCCTAGGGACAGCAACTTCTAGCACAGATACGCAGTATTTT.

This clone occurred a few times. This rearrangement joins TRBV7-3 to TRBJ1-1, with D uncertain. Germline CDR1 is SGHTA and CDR2 is FQGTGA. The CDR3 is 15 residues long. V was pared by 1 base and J by 3 bases, with 12 bases between. CDR3 nucleotide sequence: TGTGCCAGCAGCTTAAGCGGAGGCAGTTACACTGAAGCTTTCTTT. Translating it yields CASSLSGGSYTEAFF.

The CDR3 sequence is CASSEAQSGVREAFF. CDR3 sequence (DNA): TGTGCCAGCAGTGAAGCGCAATCCGGGGTGCGGGAAGCTTTCTTT. This rearrangement joins TRBV6-1 to TRBJ1-1, with D unresolved. The CDR3 has 15 residues. Germline V gene data show CDR1 as MNHNS and CDR2 as SASEGT. V was shortened by 0 bases and J by 8 bases, with 16 bases between the two germline ends.

This sequence joins TRBV5-5 and TRBJ1-5; 12 positions agree with TRBD1. Unmatched junction bases numbered 9, after V lost 0 bases and J lost 2 bases. The CDR3 covers 19 residues. Germline lookup yields CDR1 SGHKS and CDR2 YYEKEE (reference sequence). The CDR3 sequence is CASSLDWDRGRPGNQPQHF. Written as DNA, the CDR3 is TGTGCCAGCAGCTTGGACTGGGACAGGGGGCGCCCGGGCAATCAGCCCCAGCATTTT.

Comments on this clone: The junction departs from germline at one end; a sequencing error may be responsible. The sample has other DNA sequences that encode this CDR3 too. The rearrangement links TRBV7-9 to TRBJ2-7, with D unresolved. This CDR3 has 13 residues. CDR1 SEHNR and CDR2 FQNEAQ come from the germline V gene (reference sequence). The CDR3 DNA is TGCGCCAGCCAGTGGGCAGTACTCTACGAGCAGTACTTC. Protein: CASQWAVLYEQYF.

About this clone itself: Mismatch with germline at one junction end may stem from a read error. The chain has TRBV7-7 and TRBJ1-2; TRBD1 aligns across 12 bases. CDR3 size: 19 residues. Germline V CDR1 and CDR2: SSHAT, FNYEAQ (reference sequence). The CDR3 here is CASSLDSGTGGDTDYGYTF. For the CDR3, the DNA is TGTGCTAGCAGCTTAGATTCTGGGACAGGGGGCGATACTGACTATGGCTACACCTTC.

The rearrangement joins TRBV9 to TRBJ1-2, with D possibly being TRBD1 (5 bases). The germline gives CDR1 SGDLS, CDR2 YYNGEE. Trimming pared 0 bases from V and 6 bases from J, leaving 15 bases between. This CDR3 spans 15 amino acids. CDR3 coding DNA: TGTGCCAGCAGCGTAGAACAGGCCATGGTAAATGGCTACACCTTC. It specifies CASSVEQAMVNGYTF.

V gene TRBV27 combines with J gene TRBJ2-1, with TRBD1 as a possible D gene (6 bases). Germline CDR1 MNHEY, CDR2 SMNVEV (reference sequence). V was cut by 5 bases and J by 10 bases, with 15 bases left in between. This CDR3 spans 13 amino acids. The CDR3 is CASSITGNWEQFF. CDR3 nucleotide sequence: TGTGCCAGCAGTATCACAGGGAATTGGGAGCAGTTCTTC.

The V gene is TRBV5-6, the J gene TRBJ1-2, with 8 bases aligning to TRBD1. The J segment lost 4 bases and the V segment lost 0 bases, leaving 8 bases of the junction unmatched. Germline-derived CDR1 and CDR2 are SGHDT and YYEEEE. This CDR3 spans 16 amino acids. CDR3 sequence reads: CASSLGDRIALYGYTF. CDR3 DNA sequence: TGTGCCAGCAGCTTGGGGGACAGGATCGCGCTCTATGGCTACACCTTC.

V and J are TRBV6-9 and TRBJ1-1; the D gene is possibly TRBD1 (5 bases). This CDR3 has 17 residues. V was clipped by 7 bases and J by 2 bases, with 23 bases between them. Germline values: CDR1 MNHGY, CDR2 SVAAGI. The CDR3 nucleotides read TGTGCCAGCACCCACCCTTCCTTTAAGGGGCAAAACACTGAAGCTTTCTTT. Protein: CASTHPSFKGQNTEAFF.

The chain recombines TRBV27 with TRBJ1-5; perhaps TRBD1 as D (5 bases). V lost 8 bases to trimming and J lost 7 bases, with 15 bases between them. Germline CDR1 reads MNHEY; CDR2 reads SMNVEV (reference sequence). The CDR3 is made up of 13 amino acids. DNA of the CDR3: TGTGCCAGCCGAACCGGGGCGGGGCAGCCCCAGCATTTT. This gives the protein CASRTGAGQPQHF.

The chain carries TRBV27 and TRBJ1-6; no clear D. Germline CDR1 MNHEY, CDR2 SMNVEV (reference sequence). The CDR3 loop spans 16 amino acids. V lost 5 bases, J lost 4 bases, and 15 bases lay in between. DNA for the CDR3: TGTGCCAGCAGTAAAGGACTGATTCCTTATAATTCACCCCTCCACTTT. The encoded protein is CASSKGLIPYNSPLHF.

The rearrangement joins TRBV6-5 to TRBJ1-2; D is perhaps TRBD1 (6 bases). The V end was cut by 5 bases, the J end by 3 bases, with 13 bases between. This CDR3 comprises 14 residues. From germline, CDR1 is MNHEY and CDR2 SVGAGI. CDR3 residues: CASSTRDTYYGYTF. CDR3 nucleotide sequence: TGTGCCAGCAGTACTAGGGACACCTACTATGGCTACACCTTC.

This clone was observed a handful of times. This CDR3 reads CASSREGFSNSYEQYF. CDR3 coding DNA: TGCGCCAGCAGCCGGGAGGGGTTCTCAAACTCCTACGAGCAGTACTTC. This rearrangement joins TRBV4-1 to TRBJ2-7, with TRBD2 matching 7 bases. V lost 4 bases, J lost 0 bases, and 9 bases stayed unmatched. Germline V gene lookup returns CDR1 MGHRA and CDR2 YSYEKL. The CDR3 is made up of 16 amino acids.

The chain links TRBV6-1 to TRBJ1-2, with 7 bases fitting TRBD1. Trimming at V came to 5 bases and at J to 4 bases, leaving 7 bases not matched to a gene. The germline V gene has CDR1 MNHNS and CDR2 SASEGT. The CDR3 sequence is 14 residues long. CDR3 coding DNA: TGTGCCAGCAGTACCTCTCGGGACAGCTATGGCTACACCTTC. The encoded protein is CASSTSRDSYGYTF.